This entry describes one T cell receptor beta chain. Its matching antigen is unknown. This sample is drawn from a study of CD8+CD57+ T cells in acquired aplastic anemia. Study observations and caveats: For CD8+ Simpson's diversity, patients and controls showed no significant difference.

Genomic DNA templated the TCR beta VDJ and CDR3 profiling. MiXCR, run by TCRdb on the reads, gives a single entry per CDR3 protein. The data contain about 470,000 distinct CDR3 sequences, about a third of them singletons. Whoever was chosen for sequencing had shown CD8+CD57+ cell expansion by flow cytometry. The germline V and J ends were trimmed by 6 bases and 7 bases, with 13 bases remaining between them. The CDR3 runs 14 residues. CDR1 and CDR2 (germline): SNHLY, FYNNEI. The sequence was collected from a human donor with aplastic anemia. Sequenced input: sorted CD4+, CD8+, or CD8+CD57+ T cells (not recorded which) from PBMCs. This sequence joins TRBV2 and TRBJ1-6; D not certain. Written as DNA, the CDR3 is TGTGCCAGCAGCCTGGACGGATTCAATTCACCCCTCCACTTT. Its translation is CASSLDGFNSPLHF.